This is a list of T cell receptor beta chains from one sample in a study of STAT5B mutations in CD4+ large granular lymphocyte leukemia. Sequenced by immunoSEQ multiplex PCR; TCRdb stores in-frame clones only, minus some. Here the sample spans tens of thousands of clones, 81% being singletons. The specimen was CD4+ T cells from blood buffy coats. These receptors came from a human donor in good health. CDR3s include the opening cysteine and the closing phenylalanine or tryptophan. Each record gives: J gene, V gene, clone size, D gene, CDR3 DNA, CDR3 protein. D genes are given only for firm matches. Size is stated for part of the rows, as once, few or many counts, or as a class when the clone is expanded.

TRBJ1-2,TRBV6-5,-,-,TGTGCCAGCAGTTACCGGGATCACTTGAGCTATGGCTACACCTTC,CASSYRDHLSYGYTF
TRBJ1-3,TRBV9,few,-,TGTGCCAGCAGCGTAGACGGTGGAAACACCATATATTTT,CASSVDGGNTIYF
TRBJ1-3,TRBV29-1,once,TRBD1,TGCAGCGTCCGGACAGGGGCGCTTGGAAACACCATATATTTT,CSVRTGALGNTIYF
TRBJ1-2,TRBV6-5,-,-,TGTGCCAGCAGAGATTCAGGGGCTGGCTATGGCTACACCTTC,CASRDSGAGYGYTF
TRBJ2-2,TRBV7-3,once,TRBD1,TGTGCCACAGGGACAGGTTCGAACACCGGGGAGCTGTTTTTT,CATGTGSNTGELFF
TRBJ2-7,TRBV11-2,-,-,TGTGCCAGCAGCCTTGCTGGGCAACACCTCTACGAGCAGTACTTC,CASSLAGQHLYEQYF
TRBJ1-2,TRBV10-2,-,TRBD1,TGCGCCAGCAGACAGGGGGATGAAGGCTACACCTTC,CASRQGDEGYTF
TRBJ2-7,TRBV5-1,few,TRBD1,TGCGCCAGCAGCTCCGGGACAGGGGACTACGAGCAGTACTTC,CASSSGTGDYEQYF
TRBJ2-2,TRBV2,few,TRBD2,TGTGCCAGCATCCGATCTAGCGGGAGGAGTGGCGGGGAGCTGTTTTTT,CASIRSSGRSGGELFF
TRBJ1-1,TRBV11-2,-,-,TGTGCCAGCAGCTTCACAGAGGCGAACACTGAAGCTTTCTTT,CASSFTEANTEAFF
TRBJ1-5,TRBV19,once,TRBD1,TGTGCCAGTAGTCCAGGGACAGCAAACAATCAGCCCCAGCATTTT,CASSPGTANNQPQHF
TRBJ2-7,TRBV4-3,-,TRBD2,TGCGCCAGCAGCCAAGTAGGGACACTAGCGGGACAAACCTACGAGCAGTACTTC,CASSQVGTLAGQTYEQYF
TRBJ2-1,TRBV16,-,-,TGTGCCAGCAGCCATTCGGGACTCTCATCTTCCTACAATGAGCAGTTCTTC,CASSHSGLSSSYNEQFF
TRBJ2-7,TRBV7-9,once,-,TGTGCCAGCAGCACCGGGACGGCTCCCTACGAGCAGTACTTC,CASSTGTAPYEQYF
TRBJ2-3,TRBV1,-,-,TGCACCAGCAACGTGGAGGGAGATACGCAGTATTTT,CTSNVEGDTQYF
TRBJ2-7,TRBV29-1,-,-,TGCAGCGTTTCTGGACCGCCGTGGGAGCAGTACTTC,CSVSGPPWEQYF
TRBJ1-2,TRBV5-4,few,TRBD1,TGTGCCAGCAGCTTTCTGGACAGGGGCGACTATGGCTACACCTTC,CASSFLDRGDYGYTF
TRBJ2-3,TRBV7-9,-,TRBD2,TGTGCCAGCACCACTAGCGGTCCGGATACGCAGTATTTT,CASTTSGPDTQYF
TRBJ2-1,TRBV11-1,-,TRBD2,TGTGCCAGCAGCTTAGGGACTAGCGGGAGCTCCTACAATGAGCAGTTCTTC,CASSLGTSGSSYNEQFF
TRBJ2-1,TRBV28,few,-,TGTGCCAGTAGCTCCTACAATGAGCAGTTCTTC,CASSSYNEQFF
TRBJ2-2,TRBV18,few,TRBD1,TGTGCCAGCTCCATAAAGAGGGACAGCTCGAACACCGGGGAGCTGTTTTTT,CASSIKRDSSNTGELFF
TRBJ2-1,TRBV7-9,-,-,TGTGCCAGCACGCCCCCAGGGACCTACGGTAATGAGCAGTTCTTC,CASTPPGTYGNEQFF
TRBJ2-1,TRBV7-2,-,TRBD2,TGTGCCAGCAGCTGGGGACTAGCGGGAGTCAATGAGCAGTTCTTC,CASSWGLAGVNEQFF
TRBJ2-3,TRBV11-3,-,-,TGTGCCAGCAGCTTTCAGGGGTCAGATACGCAGTATTTT,CASSFQGSDTQYF
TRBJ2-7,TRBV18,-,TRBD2,TGTGCCAGCTCCCAGGGAATTGTAGCCCATAGCGGGCGGATCTCCTACGAGCAGTACTTC,CASSQGIVAHSGRISYEQYF
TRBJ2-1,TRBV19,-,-,TGTGCCAGTAGCCTACGCAGGGGCTCCTACAATGAGCAGTTCTTC,CASSLRRGSYNEQFF
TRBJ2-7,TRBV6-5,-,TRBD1,TGTGCCAGCAGTTACTCCGAGGACAGGGACTACGAGCAGTACTTC,CASSYSEDRDYEQYF
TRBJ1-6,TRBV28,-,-,TGTGCCAGCAGTGCCTTGGGGGAGAGCTCCTATAATTCACCCCTCCACTTT,CASSALGESSYNSPLHF
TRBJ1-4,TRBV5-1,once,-,TGCGCCAGCAGCCGGGACACAACTAATGAAAAACTGTTTTTT,CASSRDTTNEKLFF
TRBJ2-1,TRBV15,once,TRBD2,TGTGCCACCAGCCGGGGGGGCGGGAGCAAATACAATGAGCAGTTCTTC,CATSRGGGSKYNEQFF
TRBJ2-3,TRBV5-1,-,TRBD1,TGCGCCAGCGGACCGGGACAGGGTAGTACAGATACGCAGTATTTT,CASGPGQGSTDTQYF
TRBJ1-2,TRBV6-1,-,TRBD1,TGTGCCAGCAGTGACAGGGGGCTTGGGAGCTACACCTTC,CASSDRGLGSYTF
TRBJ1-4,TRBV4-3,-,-,TGCGCCAGCAGCCAAGCACTGGAGACCCCAGGAGCTAATGAAAAACTGTTTTTT,CASSQALETPGANEKLFF
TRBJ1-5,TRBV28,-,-,TGTGCCAGCTGGGGGGATAGCAATCAGCCCCAGCATTTT,CASWGDSNQPQHF
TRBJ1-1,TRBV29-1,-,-,TGCAGCGTTCGAGGGGCGAACACTGAAGCTTTCTTT,CSVRGANTEAFF
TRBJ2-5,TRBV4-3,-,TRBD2,TGCGCCAGCAGCCAAGATTTCGAGATAGCGGGATGGGGAGAGACCCAGTACTTC,CASSQDFEIAGWGETQYF
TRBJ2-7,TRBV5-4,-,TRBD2,TGTGCCAGCAGCTACGGACTAGCGGGAGGGCCCCACGAGCAGTACTTC,CASSYGLAGGPHEQYF
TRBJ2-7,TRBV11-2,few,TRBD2,TGTGCCAGCAGCGTTCACAGACTAGCGGCCTCCTACGAGCAGTACTTC,CASSVHRLAASYEQYF
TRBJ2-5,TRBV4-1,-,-,TGCGCCAGCAGCCAAGAATCGGTTGGGGCGGGGCAGTACTTC,CASSQESVGAGQYF
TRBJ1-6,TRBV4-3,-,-,TGCGCCAGCAGCCAAGATCCCCAGGTCCAGGGGACACCCCTCCACTTT,CASSQDPQVQGTPLHF
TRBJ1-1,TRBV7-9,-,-,TGTGCCAGCAGCTTAGCGCTTGACACTGAAGCTTTCTTT,CASSLALDTEAFF
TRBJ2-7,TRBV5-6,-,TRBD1,TGTGCCAGCAGCTTGGGAGGGGGCACCTACGAGCAGTACTTC,CASSLGGGTYEQYF
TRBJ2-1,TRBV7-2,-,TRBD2,TGTGCCAGCAAAATCCGGGGCGGGAGGACATACAATGAGCAGTTCTTC,CASKIRGGRTYNEQFF
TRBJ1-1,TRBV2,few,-,TGTGCCAGCAGGGGCACAGTGGTGAACACTGAAGCTTTCTTT,CASRGTVVNTEAFF
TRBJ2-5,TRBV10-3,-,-,TGTGCCATCAGGGGCACAAACCAAGAGACCCAGTACTTC,CAIRGTNQETQYF
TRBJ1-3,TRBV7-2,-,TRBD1,TGTGCCAGCAGCCGGATAACCGGGACAGGGACTGGAAACACCATATATTTT,CASSRITGTGTGNTIYF
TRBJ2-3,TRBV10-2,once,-,TGCGCCAGCAGTGGGTCGCTGTTGCGGGACGGCGGCGATACGCAGTATTTT,CASSGSLLRDGGDTQYF
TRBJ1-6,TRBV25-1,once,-,TGTGCCAGCAGTAGGACACTCGGAGGTTCACCCCTCCACTTT,CASSRTLGGSPLHF
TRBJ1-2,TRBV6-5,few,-,TGTGCCAGCAGTGACCCGGTTAGCCGGGGCTACACCTTC,CASSDPVSRGYTF
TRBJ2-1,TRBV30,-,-,TGTGCCTGGAGTCCCCGGCCTGGGGAGCAGTTCTTC,CAWSPRPGEQFF